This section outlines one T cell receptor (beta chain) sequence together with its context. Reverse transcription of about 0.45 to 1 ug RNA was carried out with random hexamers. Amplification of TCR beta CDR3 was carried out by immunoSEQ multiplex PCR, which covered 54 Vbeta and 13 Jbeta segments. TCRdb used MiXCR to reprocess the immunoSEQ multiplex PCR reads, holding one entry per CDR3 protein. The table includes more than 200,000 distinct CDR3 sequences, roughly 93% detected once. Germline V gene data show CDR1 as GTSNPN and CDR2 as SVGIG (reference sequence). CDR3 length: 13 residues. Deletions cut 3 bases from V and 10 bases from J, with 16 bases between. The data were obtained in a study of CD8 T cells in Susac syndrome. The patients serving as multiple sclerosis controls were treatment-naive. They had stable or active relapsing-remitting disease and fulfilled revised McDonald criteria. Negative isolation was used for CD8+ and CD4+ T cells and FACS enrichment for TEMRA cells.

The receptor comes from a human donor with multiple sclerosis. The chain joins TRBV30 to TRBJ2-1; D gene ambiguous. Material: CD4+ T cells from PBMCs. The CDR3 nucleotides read TGTGCCTGGAGCAAGACTGAGCTCTCGGAGCAGTTCTTC. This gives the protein CAWSKTELSEQFF.